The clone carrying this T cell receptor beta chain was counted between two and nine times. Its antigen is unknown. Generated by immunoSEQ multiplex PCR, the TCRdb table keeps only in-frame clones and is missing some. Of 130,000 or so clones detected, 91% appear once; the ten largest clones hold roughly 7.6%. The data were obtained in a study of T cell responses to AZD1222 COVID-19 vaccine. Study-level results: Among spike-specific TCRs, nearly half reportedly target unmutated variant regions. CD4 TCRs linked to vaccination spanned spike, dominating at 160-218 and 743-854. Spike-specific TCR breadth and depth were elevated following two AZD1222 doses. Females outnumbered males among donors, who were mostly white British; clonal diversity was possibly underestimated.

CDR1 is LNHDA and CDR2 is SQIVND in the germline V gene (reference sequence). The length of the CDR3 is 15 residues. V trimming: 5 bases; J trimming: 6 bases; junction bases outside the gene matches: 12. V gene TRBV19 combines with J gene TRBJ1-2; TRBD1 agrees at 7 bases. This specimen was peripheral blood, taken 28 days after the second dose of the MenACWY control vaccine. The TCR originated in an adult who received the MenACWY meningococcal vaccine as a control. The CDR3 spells CASSDNLGGANGYTF. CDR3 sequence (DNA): TGTGCCAGTAGTGATAACTTAGGGGGCGCCAATGGCTACACCTTC.